This TCR beta chain was sequenced during a study of identical twins. Unique molecular identifiers were in the cDNA, with template-switch universal primer binding. TCRdb itself ran the 5' RACE reads through MiXCR, one entry per CDR3 protein. Of 600,000 to 850,000 distinct CDR3 sequences in the sample, 18% were seen once. Unmatched junction bases numbered 15, after V lost 6 bases and J lost 8 bases. This CDR3 spans 16 amino acids. The V gene's germline CDR1 is MNHNS and CDR2 SASEGT. This clonotype has only one observation. This same sample was also part of a study on T cells expressing NK-cell markers. From that study: Out of eight donors sequenced, seven tested HCMV-seropositive and the remaining one seronegative.

Material for sequencing was PBMCs. The TCR originated in a woman aged 18-29 years in good health. V and J are TRBV6-1 and TRBJ2-1, with TRBD2 matching over 8 bases. The CDR3 DNA is TGTGCCAGCAGACCCGCCCCCGGGACTAGTTCCCATGAGCAGTTCTTC. As protein: CASRPAPGTSSHEQFF.